The sequence of this TCR beta chain was determined in a study of technical replicates of blood from a handful of donors. The germline V and J ends were trimmed by 1 base and 6 bases, with 3 bases remaining between them. Germline-derived CDR1 and CDR2 are SGHDN and FVKESK. This CDR3 is built from 11 residues. The method was immunoSEQ multiplex PCR; TCRdb's version includes in-frame clones alone and lacks a portion of them. The sample holds about 80,000 clones, 89% seen once. This receptor was identified in a human donor in good health. The chain employs TRBV14 and TRBJ2-5; D remains ambiguous. The specimen sequenced was T cells isolated from PBMCs. CDR3 nucleotides: TGTGCCAGCAGCCAAGCAAAGACCCAGTACTTC. As protein: CASSQAKTQYF.